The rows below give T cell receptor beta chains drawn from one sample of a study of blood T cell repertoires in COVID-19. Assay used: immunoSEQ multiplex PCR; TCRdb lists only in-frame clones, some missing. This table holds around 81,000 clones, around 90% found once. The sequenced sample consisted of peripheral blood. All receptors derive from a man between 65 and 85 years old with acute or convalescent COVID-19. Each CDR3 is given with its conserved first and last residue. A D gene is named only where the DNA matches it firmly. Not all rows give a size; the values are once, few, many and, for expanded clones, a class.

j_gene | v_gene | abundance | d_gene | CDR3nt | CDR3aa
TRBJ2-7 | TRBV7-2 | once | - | TGTGCCAGCAGCCCCACAGGGTTCGCGTCCTACGAGCAGTACTTC | CASSPTGFASYEQYF
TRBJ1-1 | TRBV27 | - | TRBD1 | TGTGCCAGCAGTTTACGCCCGGGACAGGGGGTCCGTACTGAAGCTTTCTTT | CASSLRPGQGVRTEAFF
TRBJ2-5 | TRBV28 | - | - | TGTGCCAGCAGTGCCTACAGGAATTCCCAAGAGACCCAGTACTTC | CASSAYRNSQETQYF
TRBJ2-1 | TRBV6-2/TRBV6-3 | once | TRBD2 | TGTGCCAGCAGCGGAAGGACTAGCGGGAGATCCTACAATGAGCAGTTCTTC | CASSGRTSGRSYNEQFF
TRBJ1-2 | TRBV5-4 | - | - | TGTGCCAGCAGCTTGGAGGACTTGATCTATGGCTACACCTTC | CASSLEDLIYGYTF
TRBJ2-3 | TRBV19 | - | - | TGTGCCAGTAGTACTGTAGCGACAGATACGCAGTATTTT | CASSTVATDTQYF
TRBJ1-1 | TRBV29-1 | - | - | TGCAGCGCCCCGGGGGGGAGTATGAACACTGAAGCTTTCTTT | CSAPGGSMNTEAFF
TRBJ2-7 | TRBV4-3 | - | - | TGCGCCAGCAGCCAAGATCGAGGCAGTTTCTTTCCCTACGAGCAGTACTTC | CASSQDRGSFFPYEQYF
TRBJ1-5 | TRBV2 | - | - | TGTGCCAGCAGTGAAAGAGGAATTAATCAGCCCCAGCATTTT | CASSERGINQPQHF
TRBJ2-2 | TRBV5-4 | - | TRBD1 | TGTGCCAGCAGCCCAGGGACAGGGGGCTTTATCGGGGAGCTGTTTTTT | CASSPGTGGFIGELFF
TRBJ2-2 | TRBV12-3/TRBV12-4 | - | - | TGTGCCAGCAGTACAGGGACCGGGGAGCTGTTTTTT | CASSTGTGELFF
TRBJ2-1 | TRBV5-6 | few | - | TGTGCCAGCAGCTACAGGGTCGATTTTGGTGAGCAGTTCTTC | CASSYRVDFGEQFF
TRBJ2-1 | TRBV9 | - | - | TGTGCCAGCAGCGTAAATTCGCCTGGGACGCGGGGAAATGAGCAGTTCTTC | CASSVNSPGTRGNEQFF
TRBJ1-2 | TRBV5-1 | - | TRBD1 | TGCGCCAGCAGCTTGGAAGCTGACAGGGGATATGGCTACACCTTC | CASSLEADRGYGYTF
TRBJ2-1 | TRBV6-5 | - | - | TGTGCCAGCAGTCCCAGGGGCGCTGCTCACAATGAGCAGTTCTTC | CASSPRGAAHNEQFF
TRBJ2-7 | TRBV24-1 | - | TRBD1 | TGTGCCACCAGTCGCCAGGGGGCGGGCGAGCAGTACTTC | CATSRQGAGEQYF
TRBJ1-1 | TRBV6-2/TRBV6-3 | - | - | TGTGCCAGCAGTTACTCGACGGCGGGGACCGCCCGGCAAGCTTTCTTT | CASSYSTAGTARQAFF
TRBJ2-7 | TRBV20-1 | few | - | TGCAGTGCTGGACAGTCCTACGAGCAGTACTTC | CSAGQSYEQYF
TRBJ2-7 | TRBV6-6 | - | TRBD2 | TGTGCCAGCAGTCCCTACCTAGCGGGAGGGCTCAACGAGCAGTACTTC | CASSPYLAGGLNEQYF
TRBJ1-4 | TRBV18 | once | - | TGTGCCAGCTCACATTCAACAGGGCGGGATGAAAAACTGTTTTTT | CASSHSTGRDEKLFF
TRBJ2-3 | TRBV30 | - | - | TGTGCCTGGAGTGTCCAGGGCACAGATACGCAGTATTTT | CAWSVQGTDTQYF
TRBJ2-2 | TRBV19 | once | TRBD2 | TGTGCCAGTACCCCTACATGGACTAGCGGGAACACCGGGGAGCTGTTTTTT | CASTPTWTSGNTGELFF
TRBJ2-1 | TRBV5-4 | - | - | TGTGCCAGCAGCTTGGTCGGGGGACTCTACAATGAGCAGTTCTTC | CASSLVGGLYNEQFF
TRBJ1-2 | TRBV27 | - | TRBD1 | TGTGCCAGCAGTTCCAACCGGGACAGGGGGCGTCTGCACTATGGCTACACCTTC | CASSSNRDRGRLHYGYTF
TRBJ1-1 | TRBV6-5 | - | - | TGTGCCACATCGAAACAGGGCACCATGAACACTGAAGCTTTCTTT | CATSKQGTMNTEAFF
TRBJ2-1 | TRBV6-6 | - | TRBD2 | TGTGCCAGCACCCCACGGGGGGAGTACAATGAGCAGTTCTTC | CASTPRGEYNEQFF
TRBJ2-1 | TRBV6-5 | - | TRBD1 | TGTGCCAGCAGCAACGGACAGGTCATGGTAAATGAGCAGTTCTTC | CASSNGQVMVNEQFF
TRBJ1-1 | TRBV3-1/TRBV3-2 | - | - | TGTGCCAGCAGCCAAAGCTGGGGCAGAACAATGAACACTGAAGCTTTCTTT | CASSQSWGRTMNTEAFF
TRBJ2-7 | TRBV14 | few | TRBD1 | TGTGCCAGCAGCCCGCTTTCCCTGGGACAGGGGGCATCCTACGAGCAGTACTTC | CASSPLSLGQGASYEQYF
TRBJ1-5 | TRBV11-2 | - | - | TGTGCCAGCAGCCACACGACGGGTAGCAATCAGCCCCAGCATTTT | CASSHTTGSNQPQHF
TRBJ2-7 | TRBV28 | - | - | TGTGCCAGCAACTCGCTGCCATTTACCTACGAGCAGTACTTC | CASNSLPFTYEQYF
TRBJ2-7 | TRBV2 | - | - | TGTGCCAGCAGTGATCGTAGAGGGCTTAGCTCCTACGAGCAGTACTTC | CASSDRRGLSSYEQYF
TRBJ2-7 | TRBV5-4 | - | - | TGTGCCAGCAGCCGGACAGAGCTCTACGAGCAGTACTTC | CASSRTELYEQYF
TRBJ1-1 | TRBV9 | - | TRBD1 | TGTGCCAGCAGCTCGGAGGGGGCTGACACTGAAGCTTTCTTT | CASSSEGADTEAFF
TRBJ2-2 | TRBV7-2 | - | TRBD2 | TGTGCCAGCAGTAGTAGCGGGGGGGCGGCCACCGGGGAGCTGTTTTTT | CASSSSGGAATGELFF
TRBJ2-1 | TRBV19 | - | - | TGTGCCAGTAGTATGGGGCATGAGCAGTTCTTC | CASSMGHEQFF
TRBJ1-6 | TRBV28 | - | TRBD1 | TGTGCCAGCAGTTACCCCTGGACAGGGGGTTCCTATAATTCACCCCTCCACTTT | CASSYPWTGGSYNSPLHF
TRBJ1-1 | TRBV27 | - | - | TGTGCCAGCAGTTCTGGGGGGGTTGTCGGCACTGAAGCTTTCTTT | CASSSGGVVGTEAFF
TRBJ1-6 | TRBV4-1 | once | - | TGCGCCAGCAGCCAAGAAGTGGGGGAGGGAGGGAGGAATTCACCCCTCCACTTT | CASSQEVGEGGRNSPLHF
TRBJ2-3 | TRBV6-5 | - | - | TGTGCCAGCCTACCAAGCCTGCGGAGTACGCAGTATTTT | CASLPSLRSTQYF
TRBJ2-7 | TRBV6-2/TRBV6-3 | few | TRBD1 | TGTGCCAGCAGTTCCGGGACAGGCTCTCTCCGCCACTCATCCTACGAGCAGTACTTC | CASSSGTGSLRHSSYEQYF
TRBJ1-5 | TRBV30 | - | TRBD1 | TGTGCCTGGAGTGTGAGTGACAGGGTATTCGGTCAGCCCCAGCATTTT | CAWSVSDRVFGQPQHF
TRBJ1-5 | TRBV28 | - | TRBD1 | TGTGCCAGCTCATTTGACAGGGGCTTGGGGCCCCAGCATTTT | CASSFDRGLGPQHF
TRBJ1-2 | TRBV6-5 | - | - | TGTGCCAGCAGTTACTCGTCAGGGTCATCTCATGGCTACACCTTC | CASSYSSGSSHGYTF
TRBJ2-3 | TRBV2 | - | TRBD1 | TGTGCCAGCAGTCAACAGGGGGCATCAGATACGCAGTATTTT | CASSQQGASDTQYF
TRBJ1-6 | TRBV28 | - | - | TGTGCCAGTAAGCGTAGCTCCTATAATTCACCCCTCCACTTT | CASKRSSYNSPLHF
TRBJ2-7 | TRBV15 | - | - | TGTGCCACCAGCAGAGGACGATCCTTGGGCAACTACGAGCAGTACTTC | CATSRGRSLGNYEQYF
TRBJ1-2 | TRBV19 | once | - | TGTGCCAGTAGATCTGGGCTTATTGATGGCTACACCTTC | CASRSGLIDGYTF
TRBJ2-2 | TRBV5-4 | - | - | TGTGCCAGCAGCTTGGAACCTACGAACACCGGGGAGCTGTTTTTT | CASSLEPTNTGELFF